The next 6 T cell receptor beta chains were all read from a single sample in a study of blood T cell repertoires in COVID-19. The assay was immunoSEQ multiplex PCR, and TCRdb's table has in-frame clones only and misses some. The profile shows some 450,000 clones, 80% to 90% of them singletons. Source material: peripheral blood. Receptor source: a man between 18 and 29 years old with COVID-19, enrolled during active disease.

CDR3 DNA sequence: TGTGCCAGTAGTTGGACAGGGGGCGTTGAGCAGTACTTC. Protein: CASSWTGGVEQYF. The chain couples TRBV19 to TRBJ2-7, with 11 bases matching TRBD1. Germline V gene lookup returns CDR1 LNHDA and CDR2 SQIVND (reference sequence). J gave up 7 bases and V 5 bases, and 4 bases lay outside the gene matches. The CDR3 spans 13 residues. The variable domain in full, completed from reference TRBV19 and TRBJ2-7, reads DGGITQSPKYLFRKEGQNVTLSCEQNLNHDAMYWYRQDPGQGLRLIYYSQIVNDFQKGDIAEGYSVSREKKESFPLTVTSAQKNPTAFYLCASSWTGGVEQYFGPGTRLTVT.

CDR3 loop: CASRRDRNEKLFF. The CDR3 region has the DNA TGTGCCAGCAGGCGGGACCGGAATGAAAAACTGTTTTTT. The V gene is TRBV2, the J gene TRBJ1-4; D may be TRBD1 (5 bases). The V end lost 6 bases, the J end lost 5 bases, and 10 bases lay between the germline ends. Germline-derived CDR1 and CDR2 are SNHLY and FYNNEI. CDR3 length equals 13 residues.

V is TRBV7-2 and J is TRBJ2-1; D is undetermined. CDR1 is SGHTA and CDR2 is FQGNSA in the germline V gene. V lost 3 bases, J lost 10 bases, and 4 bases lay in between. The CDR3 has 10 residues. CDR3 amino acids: CASSFREQFF. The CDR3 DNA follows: TGTGCCAGCAGCTTTCGGGAGCAGTTCTTC.

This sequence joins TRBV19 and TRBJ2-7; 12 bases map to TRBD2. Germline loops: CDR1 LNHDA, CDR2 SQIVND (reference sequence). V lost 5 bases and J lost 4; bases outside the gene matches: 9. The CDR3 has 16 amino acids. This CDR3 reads CASSAGLAGITYEQYF. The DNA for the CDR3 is TGTGCCAGTAGTGCCGGACTAGCGGGGATTACTTACGAGCAGTACTTC.

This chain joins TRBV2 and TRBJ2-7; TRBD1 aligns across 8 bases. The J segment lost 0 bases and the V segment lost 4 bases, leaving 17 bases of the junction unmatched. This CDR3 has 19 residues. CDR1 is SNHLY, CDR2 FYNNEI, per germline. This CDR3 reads CASSAQIRGRAGSSYEQYF. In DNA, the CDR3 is TGTGCCAGCAGTGCTCAGATCAGGGGGCGCGCCGGGAGCTCCTACGAGCAGTACTTC.

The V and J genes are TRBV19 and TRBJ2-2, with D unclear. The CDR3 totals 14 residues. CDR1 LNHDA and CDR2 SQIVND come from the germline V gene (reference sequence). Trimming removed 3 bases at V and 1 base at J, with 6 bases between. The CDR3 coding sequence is TGTGCCAGTAGTATGAACAGGAACACCGGGGAGCTGTTTTTT. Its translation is CASSMNRNTGELFF.